This entry concerns a single TCR beta chain. The data originate from a study of blood T cell repertoires in COVID-19. The overall study: The samples span acute and convalescent COVID-19 from the United States, Italy and Spain. T cells, B-cell-depleted T cells, or PBMCs supplied cDNA or gDNA.

Per the original data handling: Amplification with reference gene primers provided the estimates of nucleated cell counts. Here immunoSEQ multiplex PCR was the method, and the copy in TCRdb shows in-frame clones only, minus some. V and J calls plus clone size are reproduced from that table; the DNA served to infer D and trimming. The sample carries 200,000 to 300,000 clones, around 90% recorded once. V dropped 0 bases and J dropped 5 bases, with 16 bases sitting between them. The germline V gene encodes CDR1 MGHRA and CDR2 YSYEKL. CDR3 size: 16 residues. V gene TRBV4-1 combines with J gene TRBJ2-5, with D possibly matching TRBD1 (5 bases). The sample was peripheral blood. The receptor comes from a woman aged 40 to 50 with acute or convalescent COVID-19. CDR3 region: CASSQDLHRSEETQYF. For the CDR3, the DNA is TGCGCCAGCAGCCAAGACTTACACAGGTCGGAGGAGACCCAGTACTTC.